The sequence of this T cell receptor beta chain was determined in a study of T cell changes during pregnancy in multiple sclerosis. CDR3 length: 16 amino acids. Trimming pared 4 bases from V and 3 bases from J, leaving 15 bases between. Germline V gene lookup returns CDR1 LNHDA and CDR2 SQIVND (reference sequence). Method: immunoSEQ multiplex PCR; TCRdb's copy keeps in-frame clones and lacks some. The repertoire holds 100,000 or so clones, with about 90% as singletons. The chain uses TRBV19 and TRBJ2-2, with TRBD2 as a possible D gene (5 bases). The specimen comprised peripheral blood, sampled after pregnancy. The source of this sequence is a female donor with multiple sclerosis, enrolled in a pregnancy study. CDR3 sequence reads: CASSKGGPPDTGELFF. The CDR3 nucleotides read TGTGCCAGTAGTAAAGGAGGTCCCCCGGACACCGGGGAGCTGTTTTTT.